This passage covers 24 T cell receptor beta chains from one sample sequenced in a study of Graves' ophthalmopathy and Graves' hyperthyroidism (dated by TCRdb to 2017 to 2018). Sequencing was performed on an Illumina HiSeq 2000. For repertoire sequencing, TCR beta CDR3 regions were amplified from RNA transcripts. A first-round RT-PCR used HTBI primers with the Qiagen OneStep RT-PCR kit, followed by a second-round multiplex PCR, size selection and purification. TCRdb ran its own pipeline on the public reads, namely fastp trimming at Q25 and MiXCR clone calling, and kept in-frame beta chains. One record per CDR3 amino acid sequence lists the most common genes and DNA. This sample gives more than 300,000 distinct CDR3 sequences in total; 15% of them show up just once. The top ten clonotypes cover 5.5% to 7% of the sample. The specimen sequenced was peripheral blood. The receptor source for this set is a woman aged 18-30 years with stable Graves' hyperthyroidism. Donor details come from another sample of the same person, matched by shared clones.

At least ten counts were recorded for this clonotype. This chain uses TRBV15 with TRBJ1-1; D not resolved. The germline V and J ends were trimmed by 0 bases and 5 bases, with 13 bases remaining between them. The CDR3 contains 15 residues. Germline V gene data show CDR1 as LNHNV and CDR2 as YYDKDF (reference sequence). The CDR3 is CATSREVGRGTEAFF. In nucleotides, the CDR3 is TGTGCCACCAGCAGAGAAGTTGGTAGAGGGACTGAAGCTTTCTTT.

This clonotype was counted many times. The chain combines TRBV6-5 with TRBJ1-1; D is ambiguous. Trimming took off 0 bases at V and 4 bases at J, with 18 bases between the two ends. This CDR3 comprises 17 residues. Germline assignment: CDR1 MNHEY and CDR2 SVGAGI. The DNA of the CDR3 is TGTGCCAGCAGTTACTCCGCTCGTCCAAGAGGGTCCACTGAAGCTTTCTTT. It specifies CASSYSARPRGSTEAFF.

This clonotype was recorded at least ten times. The chain employs TRBV6-1 and TRBJ1-1; possibly TRBD1 for D (6 bases). The germline V and J ends were trimmed by 3 bases and 5 bases, with 19 bases remaining between them. This CDR3 spans 16 amino acids. Germline V gene lookup returns CDR1 MNHNS and CDR2 SASEGT. The CDR3: CASSDYPGGGSTEAFF. CDR3 nucleotide sequence: TGTGCCAGCAGTGATTATCCCGGGGGCGGTTCTACTGAAGCTTTCTTT.

This clonotype occurred a few times. V is TRBV7-3 and J is TRBJ2-5, with a weak D call TRBD1 (6 bases). The CDR3 spans 13 residues. Germline CDR1 and CDR2: SGHTA and FQGTGA. Trimming took 6 bases from V and 4 from J, leaving 12 bases between them. The CDR3 sequence: CASRSTGPETQYF. The CDR3 DNA follows: TGTGCCAGCAGGTCGACAGGTCCAGAGACCCAGTACTTC.

This clonotype has a single count. A read error may explain this, as a much larger clone is one base away. The chain uses TRBV6-2 or TRBV6-3 and TRBJ2-7; tentative D call: TRBD2 (6 bases). Trimming removed 5 bases from V and 5 bases from J, with 19 bases in between. The CDR3 loop spans 15 amino acids. Germline CDR1 is MNHEY and CDR2 is SVGEGT. The CDR3 DNA is TGTGCCAGCAGTCGACCGGGACTGGGAGGCCACGAGCAGTACTTC. Translated: CASSRPGLGGHEQYF.

The chain combines TRBV19 with TRBJ2-7, with unresolved D. CDR1 is LNHDA, CDR2 SQIVND, per germline (reference sequence). This CDR3 has 15 amino acids. V was trimmed by 6 bases and J by 2 bases, leaving 17 bases between them. DNA for the CDR3: TGTGCCAGTAGCCCTAGGCGGTCAACCCCCTACGAGCAGTACTTC. Encoded protein: CASSPRRSTPYEQYF.

This clonotype has at least ten counts. This chain uses TRBV27 with TRBJ1-5; maybe TRBD1 (6 bases). This CDR3 spans 15 amino acids. The ends were cut back, 6 bases at V and 0 bases at J, with 12 bases in the middle. Germline loops: CDR1 MNHEY, CDR2 SMNVEV (reference sequence). CDR3 DNA: TGTGCCAGCAGACCCGGGACAAATAGCAATCAGCCCCAGCATTTT. This translates into CASRPGTNSNQPQHF.

This clonotype was seen repeatedly, ten times or more. The chain carries TRBV27 and TRBJ1-5, with TRBD1 as a possible D gene (5 bases). Germline lookup yields CDR1 MNHEY and CDR2 SMNVEV (reference sequence). The CDR3 consists of 13 residues. V was clipped by 7 bases and J by 6 bases, with 13 bases between them. CDR3 protein: CASTGAGGQPQHF. DNA of the CDR3: TGTGCCAGCACCGGGGCCGGCGGTCAGCCCCAGCATTTT.

In its sample, this clonotype was seen many times. The chain joins TRBV7-8 to TRBJ1-5; maybe TRBD1 (5 bases). The V and J ends lost 5 bases and 5 bases respectively, with 16 bases between them. Germline values: CDR1 SGHVS, CDR2 FQNEAQ. This CDR3 spans 15 amino acids. CDR3 region: CASSTRGREYQPQHF. In DNA, the CDR3 is TGTGCCAGCAGCACCCGGGGGAGAGAGTATCAGCCCCAGCATTTT.

V is TRBV7-9 and J is TRBJ1-1, with D possibly TRBD1 on 6 matching bases. Germline V gene data show CDR1 as SEHNR and CDR2 as FQNEAQ (reference sequence). The V gene lost 6 bases and the J gene lost 0 bases, with 14 bases spanning the gap. CDR3 size: 15 residues. The CDR3 nucleotides are TGTGCCAGCAGGTTCCCCGGACAGTTGAACACTGAAGCTTTCTTT. Residues: CASRFPGQLNTEAFF.

The rearrangement uses TRBV6-2 or TRBV6-3 and TRBJ1-2, with TRBD1 matching 9 bases. There are 13 residues in the CDR3. V lost 5 bases and J lost 6; bases outside the gene matches: 4. Germline V CDR1 and CDR2: MNHEY, SVGEGT. The CDR3 is CASSTWDRDGYTF. The DNA of the CDR3 is TGTGCCAGCAGTACTTGGGACAGGGATGGCTACACCTTC.

This clonotype was detected many times. The chain combines TRBV6-2 or TRBV6-3 with TRBJ1-5; D gene uncertain. Between the trimmed V and J ends, which lost 11 bases and 7 bases, there was a span of 21 bases. In germline, CDR1 is MNHEY, CDR2 SVGEGT. The CDR3 runs 14 residues. CDR3 sequence reads: CAPKKGTIGQPQHF. CDR3 nucleotides: TGTGCCCCCAAGAAGGGAACCATTGGACAGCCCCAGCATTTT.

This clonotype was picked up many times. The rearrangement uses TRBV19 and TRBJ1-1; D is unresolved. Between the trimmed V and J ends, which lost 2 bases and 1 base, there was a span of 17 bases. Germline CDR1 reads LNHDA; CDR2 reads SQIVND (reference sequence). The CDR3 runs to 17 residues. The CDR3 reads CASSIPSVGTGNTEAFF. DNA of the CDR3: TGTGCCAGTAGTATACCCTCAGTTGGTACGGGGAACACTGAAGCTTTCTTT.

This clonotype was picked up many times. This sequence joins TRBV10-2 and TRBJ1-5; no clear D. The V and J ends lost 3 bases and 2 bases respectively, with 11 bases between them. The germline V gene encodes CDR1 WSHSY and CDR2 SAAADI. This CDR3 spans 15 amino acids. CDR3 protein: CASSDQFDGNQPQHF. The CDR3 region has the DNA TGCGCCAGCAGTGACCAGTTTGATGGCAATCAGCCCCAGCATTTT.

This clonotype has at least ten counts. This chain uses TRBV19 with TRBJ1-6; unclear D gene. Trimming pared 6 bases from V and 5 bases from J, leaving 17 bases between. The CDR3 is 16 amino acids. Germline CDR1 is LNHDA and CDR2 is SQIVND (reference sequence). CDR3 bases: TGTGCCAGTAGCCGAAGGGAGGGAGCGGATAATTCACCCCTCCACTTT. Translating it yields CASSRREGADNSPLHF.

This clonotype came up many times. The chain combines TRBV15 with TRBJ2-7; a weak D match, TRBD1 (5 bases). CDR1 and CDR2 (germline): LNHNV, YYDKDF (reference sequence). The CDR3 has 15 residues. V dropped 3 bases and J dropped 4 bases, with 16 bases sitting between them. CDR3 bases: TGTGCCACCAGCAGCGTTGGTGCAGGGATGTACGAGCAGTACTTC. Its translation: CATSSVGAGMYEQYF.

The chain links TRBV11-2 to TRBJ2-2, with D possibly TRBD2 on 6 matching bases. From germline, CDR1 is SGHAT and CDR2 FQNNGV. The CDR3 contains 18 residues. The V and J ends lost 0 bases and 7 bases respectively, with 21 bases between them. This CDR3 is CASSLDSPPFGRGGELFF. DNA of the CDR3: TGTGCCAGCAGCTTAGATTCCCCTCCCTTCGGGCGGGGCGGGGAGCTGTTTTTT.

With regard to this clonotype: Its ends do not fully match the called genes, so a read error is possible. The chain links TRBV19 to TRBJ1-2; 7 bases fit TRBD1. The V gene's germline CDR1 is LNHDA and CDR2 SQIVND (reference sequence). This CDR3 comprises 15 residues. CDR3 in amino acids: CASIALGTADYGYAF. The CDR3 nucleotides are TGTGCCAGTATCGCACTTGGGACAGCAGACTATGGCTACGCCTTC.

This clonotype has ten or more counts. This chain links TRBV18 with TRBJ1-2; no definite D call. Trimming took off 3 bases at V and 4 bases at J, with 15 bases between the two ends. The CDR3 is 15 amino acids. Germline V gene lookup returns CDR1 KGHSH and CDR2 LQKENI. The CDR3 DNA sequence: TGTGCCAGCTCACCGCGGAACACTGGTGGCTATGGCTACACCTTC. It translates to CASSPRNTGGYGYTF.

In this sample, this clonotype turned up many times. V and J are TRBV4-1 and TRBJ1-2; unclear D gene. Germline V lookup: CDR1 MGHRA, CDR2 YSYEKL. This CDR3 region has 19 residues. Trimming took off 3 bases at V and 3 bases at J, with 26 bases between the two ends. DNA for the CDR3: TGCGCCAGCAGCCAGGTTAGGAAGGGTACGGCCTCCTACGACTATGGCTACACCTTC. This encodes CASSQVRKGTASYDYGYTF.

This clonotype was picked up many times. The chain joins TRBV12-3 or TRBV12-4 to TRBJ1-1; unclear D gene. The CDR3 covers 12 residues. Trimming stripped 5 bases from V and 8 bases from J, with 12 bases between. This CDR3 reads CASSRNDWEAFF. The CDR3 DNA reads TGTGCCAGCAGTCGAAATGACTGGGAAGCTTTCTTT.

This clonotype was detected ten times or more. V gene TRBV9 combines with J gene TRBJ1-6; D is ambiguous. Germline CDR1 is SGDLS and CDR2 is YYNGEE. V lost 0 bases, J lost 13 bases, and 11 bases lay in between. The CDR3 length is 13 residues. CDR3 sequence: CASSVESALPLHF. DNA of the CDR3: TGTGCCAGCAGCGTAGAGTCCGCTCTTCCCCTCCACTTT.

Many counts were recorded for this clonotype. The CDR3: CASSGGGAGELFF. The CDR3 DNA is TGTGCCAGCAGCGGCGGAGGGGCCGGGGAGCTGTTTTTT. The gene calls are TRBV7-8 and TRBJ2-2; D might be TRBD2 (6 bases). Germline CDR1 reads SGHVS; CDR2 reads FQNEAQ. Trimming shortened V by 5 bases and J by 6 bases, and 10 bases separated the two germline ends. This CDR3 contains 13 residues.

The chain has TRBV7-9 and TRBJ1-1; D is unclear. Looked up from germline, CDR1 is SEHNR and CDR2 is FQNEAQ (reference sequence). This CDR3 region has 12 residues. The V end was cut by 10 bases, the J end by 4 bases, with 13 bases between. CDR3 residues: CATGELATEAFF. CDR3 DNA sequence: TGTGCCACCGGGGAATTGGCCACTGAAGCTTTCTTT.